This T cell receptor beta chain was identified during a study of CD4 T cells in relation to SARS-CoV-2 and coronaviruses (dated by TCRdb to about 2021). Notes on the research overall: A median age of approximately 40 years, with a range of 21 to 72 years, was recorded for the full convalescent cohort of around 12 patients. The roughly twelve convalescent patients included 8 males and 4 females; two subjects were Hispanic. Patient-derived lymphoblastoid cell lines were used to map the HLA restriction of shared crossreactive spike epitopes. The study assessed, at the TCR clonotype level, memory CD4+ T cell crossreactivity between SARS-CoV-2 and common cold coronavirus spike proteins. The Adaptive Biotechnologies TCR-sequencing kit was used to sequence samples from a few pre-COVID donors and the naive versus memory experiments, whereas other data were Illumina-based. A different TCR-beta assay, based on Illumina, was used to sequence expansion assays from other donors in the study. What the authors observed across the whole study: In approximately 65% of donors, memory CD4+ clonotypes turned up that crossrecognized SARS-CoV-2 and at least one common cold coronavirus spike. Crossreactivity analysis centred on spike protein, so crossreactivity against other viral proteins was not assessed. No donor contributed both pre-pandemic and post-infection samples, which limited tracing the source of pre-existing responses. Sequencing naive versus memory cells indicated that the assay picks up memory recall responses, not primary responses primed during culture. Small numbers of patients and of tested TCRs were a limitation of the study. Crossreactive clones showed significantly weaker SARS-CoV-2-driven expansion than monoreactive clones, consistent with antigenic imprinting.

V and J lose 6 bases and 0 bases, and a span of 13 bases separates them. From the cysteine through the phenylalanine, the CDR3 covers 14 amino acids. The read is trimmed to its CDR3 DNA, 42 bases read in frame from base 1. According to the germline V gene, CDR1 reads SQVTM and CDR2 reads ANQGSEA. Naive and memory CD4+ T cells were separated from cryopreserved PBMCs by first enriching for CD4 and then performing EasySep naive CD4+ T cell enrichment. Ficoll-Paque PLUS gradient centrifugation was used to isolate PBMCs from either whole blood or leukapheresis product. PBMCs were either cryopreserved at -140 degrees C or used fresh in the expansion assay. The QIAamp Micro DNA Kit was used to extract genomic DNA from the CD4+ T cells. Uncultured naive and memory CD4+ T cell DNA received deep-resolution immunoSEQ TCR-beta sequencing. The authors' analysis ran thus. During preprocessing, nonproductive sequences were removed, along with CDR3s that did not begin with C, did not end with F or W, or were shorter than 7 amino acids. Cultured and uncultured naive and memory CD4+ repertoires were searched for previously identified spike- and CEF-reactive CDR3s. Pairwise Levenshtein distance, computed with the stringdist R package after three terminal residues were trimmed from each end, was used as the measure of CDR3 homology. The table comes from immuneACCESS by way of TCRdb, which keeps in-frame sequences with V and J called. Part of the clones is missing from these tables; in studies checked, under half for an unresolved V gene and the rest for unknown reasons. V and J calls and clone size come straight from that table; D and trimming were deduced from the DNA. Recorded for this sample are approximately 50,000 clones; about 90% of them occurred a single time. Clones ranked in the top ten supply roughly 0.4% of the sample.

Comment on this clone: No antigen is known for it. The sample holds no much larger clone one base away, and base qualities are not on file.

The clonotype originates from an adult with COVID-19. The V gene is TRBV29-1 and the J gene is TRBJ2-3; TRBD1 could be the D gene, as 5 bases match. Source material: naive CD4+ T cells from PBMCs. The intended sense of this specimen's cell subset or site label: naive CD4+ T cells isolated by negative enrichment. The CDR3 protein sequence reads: CSVGRIGSTDTQYF. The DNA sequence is TGCAGCGTGGGGCGGATCGGGAGCACAGATACGCAGTATTTT.